Listed here is a single T cell receptor (beta chain). These data come from a study of cytomegalovirus exposure and HLA in healthy donors. The junction had 17 bases not matched to a gene; V was cut back by 5 bases and J by 11 bases. CDR1 and CDR2 (germline): WSHSY, SAAADI. CDR3 length: 16 amino acids. A multiplex PCR was run with 60 Vbeta primers and 13 Jbeta primers. TCRdb keeps only in-frame clones here, not all; method: immunoSEQ multiplex PCR. Here the sample spans roughly 140,000 clones, 60% to 80% being singletons. The rearrangement joins TRBV10-2 to TRBJ2-5; 10 nucleotides match TRBD2. The source of this sequence is a male donor in good health and CMV-seronegative. Sequences were obtained from PBMCs. In DNA, the CDR3 is TGCGCCAGCAGTTACCCCCCGTCTAGCGGGAGTGATGAGCAGTACTTC. Encoded protein: CASSYPPSSGSDEQYF.